This TCR beta chain came from a study of cytomegalovirus exposure and HLA in healthy donors. CDR3 length equals 17 residues. Germline values: CDR1 MNHEY, CDR2 SMNVEV (reference sequence). General study findings and limits: Both high specificity and high sensitivity reportedly marked the classifier's diagnosis of cytomegalovirus status. Analysis was carried out at a later point, and it linked a missense DCLRE1C variant to TCR beta V- and J-gene trimming.

This clone turned up a few times. The antigen remains unidentified. In the PCR, 60 Vbeta and 13 Jbeta primers were used. Libraries were prepared by immunoSEQ multiplex PCR; TCRdb keeps only in-frame clonotypes and omits some of them. The data show approximately 190,000 clones, approximately 78% seen once. This receptor was identified in a woman under 30 in good health and CMV-seronegative. This chain links TRBV27 with TRBJ2-5; 12 bases agree with TRBD2. The J call is doubtful: the DNA matches TRBJ2-7 better. Sequencing input: PBMCs. CDR3 DNA sequence: TGTGCCAGCAGTTTATCAGGGTACGTGACTAGCGGGAGCGAGCAGTACTTC. It yields the protein CASSLSGYVTSGSEQYF.